This TCR beta chain was retrieved from a study of immune heterogeneity within non-small cell lung tumors. Background on the study: In total, the tumors were 4 squamous cell carcinomas, approximately 10 non-squamous carcinomas and 1 not otherwise specified.

Findings and limits, study-wide: Higher local tumor mutational burden went with moderately higher local T-cell clonality, R around 0.34.

Template material for each sample was 550 to 700 ng of bulk tumor genomic DNA. Several spatially distant biopsies were obtained per primary tumor intraoperatively. It was patients with untreated, newly diagnosed non-small cell lung cancer who underwent curative surgery. There were about 14 donors in total. They were all newly diagnosed non-small cell lung cancer patients undergoing surgery with curative intent. About this clonotype: Its antigen is as yet unknown.

CDR3 of TCR beta was amplified by multiplex PCR that used 32 V and 13 J primers. Via MiXCR, TCRdb re-called the multiplex PCR reads, giving one row per CDR3 protein. The table has thousands of distinct CDR3 sequences, 27% seen once; the top ten hold approximately 12%. CDR1 and CDR2 (germline): LGHDT, YNNKEL (reference sequence). The CDR3 runs to 19 residues. V lost 0 bases and J 1 base, leaving 19 bases between the germline ends. Input material: lung tumor tissue. The rearrangement links TRBV3-1 to TRBJ2-1; weak D call: TRBD1 (6 bases). The source of this sequence is a man aged 60 to 69 with non-small cell lung cancer. CDR3 region: CASSQDPLRQEVSYNEQFF. The CDR3 DNA reads TGTGCCAGCAGCCAAGATCCCCTCCGACAGGAGGTATCCTACAATGAGCAGTTCTTC.